The following is a T cell receptor (beta chain) sequence with its context. Per germline, CDR1 SGHRS and CDR2 YFSETQ. The germline V and J ends were trimmed by 4 bases and 1 base, with 15 bases remaining between them. The CDR3 runs to 16 residues. The sample originates from a study of STAT5B mutations in CD4+ large granular lymphocyte leukemia. Only in-frame clones appear in the TCRdb table, and some are missing; sequencing was by immunoSEQ multiplex PCR. The sample lists under 55,000 clones, approximately 83% occurring once. Source material: CD4+ T cells from blood buffy coats. The source is a human donor in good health. The chain combines TRBV5-1 with TRBJ1-5, with TRBD1 as a possible D gene (6 bases). The CDR3 is CASSPDGRGSNQPQHF. In DNA, the CDR3 is TGCGCCAGCAGCCCGGACGGCAGGGGAAGCAATCAGCCCCAGCATTTT.